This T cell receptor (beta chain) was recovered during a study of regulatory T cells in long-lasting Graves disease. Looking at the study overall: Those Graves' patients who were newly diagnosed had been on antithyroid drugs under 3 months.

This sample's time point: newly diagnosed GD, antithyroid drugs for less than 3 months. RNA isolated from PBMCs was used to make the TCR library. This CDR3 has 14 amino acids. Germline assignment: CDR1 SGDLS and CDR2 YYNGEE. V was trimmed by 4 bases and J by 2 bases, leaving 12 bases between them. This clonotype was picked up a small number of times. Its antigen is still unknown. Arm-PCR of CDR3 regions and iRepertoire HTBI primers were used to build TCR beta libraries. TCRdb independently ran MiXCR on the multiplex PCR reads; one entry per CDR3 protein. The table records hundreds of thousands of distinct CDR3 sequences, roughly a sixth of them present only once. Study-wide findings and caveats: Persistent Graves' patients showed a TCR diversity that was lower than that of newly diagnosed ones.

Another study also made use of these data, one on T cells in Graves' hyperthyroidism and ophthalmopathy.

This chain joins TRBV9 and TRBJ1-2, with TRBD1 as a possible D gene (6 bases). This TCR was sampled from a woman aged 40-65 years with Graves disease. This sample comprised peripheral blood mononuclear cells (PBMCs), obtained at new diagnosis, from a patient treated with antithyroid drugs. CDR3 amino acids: CASSPLGQNYGYTF. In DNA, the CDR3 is TGTGCCAGCAGCCCCTTAGGACAGAACTATGGCTACACCTTC.